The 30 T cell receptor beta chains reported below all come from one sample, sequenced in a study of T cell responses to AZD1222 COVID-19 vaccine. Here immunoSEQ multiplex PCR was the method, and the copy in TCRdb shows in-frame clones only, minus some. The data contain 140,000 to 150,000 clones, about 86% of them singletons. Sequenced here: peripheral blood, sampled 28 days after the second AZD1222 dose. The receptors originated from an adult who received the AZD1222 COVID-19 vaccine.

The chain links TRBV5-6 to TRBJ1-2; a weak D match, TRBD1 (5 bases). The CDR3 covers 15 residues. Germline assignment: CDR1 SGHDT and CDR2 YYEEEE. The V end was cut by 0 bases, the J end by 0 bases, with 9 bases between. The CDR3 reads CASSLDRNSNYGYTF. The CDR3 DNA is TGTGCCAGCAGCTTGGACAGGAACTCTAACTATGGCTACACCTTC.

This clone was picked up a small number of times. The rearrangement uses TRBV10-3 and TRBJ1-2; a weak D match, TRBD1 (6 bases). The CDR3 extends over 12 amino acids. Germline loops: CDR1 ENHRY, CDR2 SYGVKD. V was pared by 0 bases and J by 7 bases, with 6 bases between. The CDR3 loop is CAISESGAGYTF. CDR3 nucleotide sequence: TGTGCCATCAGTGAGTCGGGGGCTGGCTACACCTTC.

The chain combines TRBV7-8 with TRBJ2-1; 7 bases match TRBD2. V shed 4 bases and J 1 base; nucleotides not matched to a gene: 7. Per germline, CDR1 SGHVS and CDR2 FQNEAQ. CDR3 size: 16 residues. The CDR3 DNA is TGTGCCAGCAGCTCCCCGGGGGAGGGGTCCTACAATGAGCAGTTCTTC. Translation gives CASSSPGEGSYNEQFF.

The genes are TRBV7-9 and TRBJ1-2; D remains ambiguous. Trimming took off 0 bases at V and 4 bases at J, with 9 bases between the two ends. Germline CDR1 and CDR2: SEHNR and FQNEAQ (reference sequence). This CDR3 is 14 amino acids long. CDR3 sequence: CASSLAAGFYGYTF. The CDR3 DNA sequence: TGTGCCAGCAGCTTAGCCGCAGGCTTCTATGGCTACACCTTC.

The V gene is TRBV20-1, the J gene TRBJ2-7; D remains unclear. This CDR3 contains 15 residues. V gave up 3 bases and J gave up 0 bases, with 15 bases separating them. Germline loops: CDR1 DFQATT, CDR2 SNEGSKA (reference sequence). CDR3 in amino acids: CSASKSWISSYEQYF. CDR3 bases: TGCAGTGCTAGTAAGTCATGGATAAGCTCCTACGAGCAGTACTTC.

For the CDR3, the DNA is TGTGCCAGCAGTTTGGACAGGATGAACCCACCCCTCCACTTT. Its translation: CASSLDRMNPPLHF. The rearrangement links TRBV6-6 to TRBJ1-6, with TRBD1 identical over 7 bases. Trimming removed 4 bases from V and 11 bases from J; junction bases left unmatched: 8. This CDR3 spans 14 amino acids. Germline-derived CDR1 and CDR2 are MNHNY and SVGAGI (reference sequence).

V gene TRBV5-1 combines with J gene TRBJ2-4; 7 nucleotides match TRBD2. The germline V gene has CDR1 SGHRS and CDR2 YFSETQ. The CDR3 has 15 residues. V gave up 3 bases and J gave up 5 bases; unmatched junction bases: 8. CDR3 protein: CASSSGTTLQNIQYF. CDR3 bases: TGCGCCAGCAGCTCCGGGACTACCCTCCAAAACATTCAGTACTTC.

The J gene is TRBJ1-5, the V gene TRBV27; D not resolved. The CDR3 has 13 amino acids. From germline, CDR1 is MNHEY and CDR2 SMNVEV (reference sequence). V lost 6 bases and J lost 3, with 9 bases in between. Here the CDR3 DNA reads TGTGCCAGCAGAGGACCTTTCAATCAGCCCCAGCATTTT. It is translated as CASRGPFNQPQHF.

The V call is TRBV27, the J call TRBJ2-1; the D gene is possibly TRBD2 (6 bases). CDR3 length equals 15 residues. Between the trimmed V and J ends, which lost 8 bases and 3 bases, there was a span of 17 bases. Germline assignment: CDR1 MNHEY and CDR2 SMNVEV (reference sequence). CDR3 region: CASRVTRGGYNEQFF. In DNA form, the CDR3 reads TGTGCCAGCCGAGTGACTAGAGGAGGCTACAATGAGCAGTTCTTC.

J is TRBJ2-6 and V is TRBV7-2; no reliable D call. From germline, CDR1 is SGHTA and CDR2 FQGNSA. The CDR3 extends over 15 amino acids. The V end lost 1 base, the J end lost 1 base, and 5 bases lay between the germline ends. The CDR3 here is CASSLVGSGANVLTF. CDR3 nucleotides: TGTGCCAGCAGCTTAGTGGGGTCTGGGGCCAACGTCCTGACTTTC.

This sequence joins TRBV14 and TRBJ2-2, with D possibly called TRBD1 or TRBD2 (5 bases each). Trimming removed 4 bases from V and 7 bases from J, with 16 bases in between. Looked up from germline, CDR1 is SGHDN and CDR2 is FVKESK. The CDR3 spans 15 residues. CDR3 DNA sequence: TGTGCCAGCAGCCCCCGTCTGAGGGGATACGGGGAGCTGTTTTTT. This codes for CASSPRLRGYGELFF.

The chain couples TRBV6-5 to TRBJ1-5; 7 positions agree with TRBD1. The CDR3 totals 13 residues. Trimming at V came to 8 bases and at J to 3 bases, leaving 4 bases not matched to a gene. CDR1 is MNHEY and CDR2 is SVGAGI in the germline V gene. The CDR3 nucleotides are TGTGCCAGCGCGACAGGGAACAATCAGCCCCAGCATTTT. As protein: CASATGNNQPQHF.

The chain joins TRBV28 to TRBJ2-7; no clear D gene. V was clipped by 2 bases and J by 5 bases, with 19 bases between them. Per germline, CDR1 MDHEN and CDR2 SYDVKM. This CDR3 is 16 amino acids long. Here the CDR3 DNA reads TGTGCCAGCAGTTTAGGGTCAACCCCACGGTCGGACGAGCAGTACTTC. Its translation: CASSLGSTPRSDEQYF.

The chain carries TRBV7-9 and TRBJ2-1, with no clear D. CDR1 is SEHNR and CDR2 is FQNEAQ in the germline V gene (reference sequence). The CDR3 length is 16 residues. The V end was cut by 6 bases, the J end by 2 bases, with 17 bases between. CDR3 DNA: TGTGCCAGCAGAAGTTCAAGTGTACGGCCCTACAATGAGCAGTTCTTC. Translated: CASRSSSVRPYNEQFF.

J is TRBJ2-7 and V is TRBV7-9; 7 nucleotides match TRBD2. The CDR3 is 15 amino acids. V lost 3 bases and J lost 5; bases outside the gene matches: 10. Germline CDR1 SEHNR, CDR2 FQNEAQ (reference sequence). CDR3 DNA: TGTGCCAGCAGCTTGGGAGGGCTTTTTGGAGACGAGCAGTACTTC. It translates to CASSLGGLFGDEQYF.

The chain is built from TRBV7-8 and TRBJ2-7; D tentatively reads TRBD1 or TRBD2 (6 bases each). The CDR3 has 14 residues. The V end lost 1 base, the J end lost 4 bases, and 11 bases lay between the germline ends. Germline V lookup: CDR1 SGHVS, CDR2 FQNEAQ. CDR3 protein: CASSLGGAGYEQYF. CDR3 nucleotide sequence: TGTGCCAGCAGCTTAGGGGGGGCTGGATACGAGCAGTACTTC.

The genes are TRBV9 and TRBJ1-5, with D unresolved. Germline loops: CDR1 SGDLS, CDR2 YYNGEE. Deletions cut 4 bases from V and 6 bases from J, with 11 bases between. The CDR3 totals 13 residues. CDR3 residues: CASSPATGQPQHF. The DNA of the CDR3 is TGTGCCAGCAGCCCAGCTACGGGTCAGCCCCAGCATTTT.

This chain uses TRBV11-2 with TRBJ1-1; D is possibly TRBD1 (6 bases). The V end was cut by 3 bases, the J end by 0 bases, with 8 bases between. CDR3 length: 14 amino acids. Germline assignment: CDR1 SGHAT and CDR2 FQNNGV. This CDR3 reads CASSFGQLNTEAFF. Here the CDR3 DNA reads TGTGCCAGCAGCTTCGGACAGCTGAACACTGAAGCTTTCTTT.

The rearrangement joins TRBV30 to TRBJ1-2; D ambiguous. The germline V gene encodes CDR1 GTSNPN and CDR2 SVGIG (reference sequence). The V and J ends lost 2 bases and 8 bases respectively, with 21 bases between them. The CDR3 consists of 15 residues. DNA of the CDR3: TGTGCCTGGAGTCGGATCCCTGCGACGCGGGAGGGCTACACCTTC. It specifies CAWSRIPATREGYTF.

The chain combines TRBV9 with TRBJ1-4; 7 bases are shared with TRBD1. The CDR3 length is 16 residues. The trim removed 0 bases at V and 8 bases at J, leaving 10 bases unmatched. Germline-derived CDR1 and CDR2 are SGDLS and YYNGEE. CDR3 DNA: TGTGCCAGCAGCGTAGAAGGAGAGGGGGCGCGAGAAAAACTGTTTTTT. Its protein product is CASSVEGEGAREKLFF.

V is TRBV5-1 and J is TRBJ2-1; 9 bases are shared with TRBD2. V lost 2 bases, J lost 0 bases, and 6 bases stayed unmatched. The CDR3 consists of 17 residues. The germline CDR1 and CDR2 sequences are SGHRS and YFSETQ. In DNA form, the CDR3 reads TGCGCCAGCAGCTTTCATAGCGGGGGCCTCTCCTACAATGAGCAGTTCTTC. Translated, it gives CASSFHSGGLSYNEQFF. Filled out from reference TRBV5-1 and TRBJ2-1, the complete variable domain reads KAGVTQTPRYLIKTRGQQVTLSCSPISGHRSVSWYQQTPGQGLQFLFEYFSETQRNKGNFPGRFSGRQFSNSRSEMNVSTLELGDSALYLCASSFHSGGLSYNEQFFGPGTRLTVL.

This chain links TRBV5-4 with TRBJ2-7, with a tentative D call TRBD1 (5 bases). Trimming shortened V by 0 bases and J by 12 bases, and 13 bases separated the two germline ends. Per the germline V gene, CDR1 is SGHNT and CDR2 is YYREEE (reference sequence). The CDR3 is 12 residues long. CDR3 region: CASSLEPQEVYF. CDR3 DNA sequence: TGTGCCAGCAGCTTGGAGCCACAGGAAGTGTACTTC.

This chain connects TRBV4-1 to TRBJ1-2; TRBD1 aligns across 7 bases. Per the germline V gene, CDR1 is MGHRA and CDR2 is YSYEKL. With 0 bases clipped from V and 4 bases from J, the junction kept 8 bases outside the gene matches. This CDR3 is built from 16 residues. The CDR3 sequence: CASSQDEGQLIYGYTF. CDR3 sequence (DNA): TGCGCCAGCAGCCAAGATGAGGGACAGCTAATCTATGGCTACACCTTC.

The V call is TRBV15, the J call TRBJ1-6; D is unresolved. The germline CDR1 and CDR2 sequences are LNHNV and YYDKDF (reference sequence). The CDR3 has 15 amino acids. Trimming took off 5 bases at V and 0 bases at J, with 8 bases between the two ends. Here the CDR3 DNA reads TGTGCCACCAGCGATCCCAGCTCCTATAATTCACCCCTCCACTTT. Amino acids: CATSDPSSYNSPLHF.

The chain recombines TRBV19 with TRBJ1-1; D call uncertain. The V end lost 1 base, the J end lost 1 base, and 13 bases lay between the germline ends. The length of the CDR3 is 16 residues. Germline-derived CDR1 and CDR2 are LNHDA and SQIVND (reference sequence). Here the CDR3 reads CASSIGANIANTEAFF. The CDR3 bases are TGTGCCAGTAGTATAGGGGCCAATATTGCGAACACTGAAGCTTTCTTT. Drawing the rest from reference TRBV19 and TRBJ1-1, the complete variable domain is DGGITQSPKYLFRKEGQNVTLSCEQNLNHDAMYWYRQDPGQGLRLIYYSQIVNDFQKGDIAEGYSVSREKKESFPLTVTSAQKNPTAFYLCASSIGANIANTEAFFGQGTRLTVV.

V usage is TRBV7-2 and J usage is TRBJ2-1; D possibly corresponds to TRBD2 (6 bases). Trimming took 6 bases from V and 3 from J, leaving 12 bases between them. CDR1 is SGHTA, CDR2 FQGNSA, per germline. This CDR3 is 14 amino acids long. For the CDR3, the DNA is TGTGCCAGCAGGAGGACTACCGTCTACAATGAGCAGTTCTTC. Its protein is CASRRTTVYNEQFF.

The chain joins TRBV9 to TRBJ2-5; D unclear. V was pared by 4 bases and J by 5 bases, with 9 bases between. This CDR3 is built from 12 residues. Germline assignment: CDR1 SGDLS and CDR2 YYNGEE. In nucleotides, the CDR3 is TGTGCCAGCAGCTCCCCCCAGGAGACCCAGTACTTC. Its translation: CASSSPQETQYF.

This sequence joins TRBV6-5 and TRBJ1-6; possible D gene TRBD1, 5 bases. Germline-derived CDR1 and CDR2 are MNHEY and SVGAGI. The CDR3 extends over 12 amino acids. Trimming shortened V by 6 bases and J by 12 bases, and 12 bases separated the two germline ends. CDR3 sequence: CASSAGSRPLHF. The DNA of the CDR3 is TGTGCCAGCAGCGCAGGGAGCCGACCCCTCCACTTT.

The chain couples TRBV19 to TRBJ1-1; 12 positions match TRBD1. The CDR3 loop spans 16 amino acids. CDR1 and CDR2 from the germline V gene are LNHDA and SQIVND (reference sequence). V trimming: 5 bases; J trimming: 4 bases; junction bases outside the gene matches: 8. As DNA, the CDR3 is TGTGCCAGTAGTGCCAGGGACAGGGGGCCCAGCACTGAAGCTTTCTTT. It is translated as CASSARDRGPSTEAFF.

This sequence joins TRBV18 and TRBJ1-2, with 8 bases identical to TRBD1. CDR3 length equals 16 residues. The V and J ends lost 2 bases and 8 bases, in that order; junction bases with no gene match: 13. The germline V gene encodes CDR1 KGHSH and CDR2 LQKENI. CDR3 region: CASSPWGAGGLEGYTF. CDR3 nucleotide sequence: TGTGCCAGCTCACCATGGGGAGCAGGGGGCCTTGAGGGCTACACCTTC. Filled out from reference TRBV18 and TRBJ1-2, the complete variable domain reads NAGVMQNPRHLVRRRGQEARLRCSPMKGHSHVYWYRQLPEEGLKFMVYLQKENIIDESGMPKERFSAEFPKEGPSILRIQQVVRGDSAAYFCASSPWGAGGLEGYTFGSGTRLTVV.